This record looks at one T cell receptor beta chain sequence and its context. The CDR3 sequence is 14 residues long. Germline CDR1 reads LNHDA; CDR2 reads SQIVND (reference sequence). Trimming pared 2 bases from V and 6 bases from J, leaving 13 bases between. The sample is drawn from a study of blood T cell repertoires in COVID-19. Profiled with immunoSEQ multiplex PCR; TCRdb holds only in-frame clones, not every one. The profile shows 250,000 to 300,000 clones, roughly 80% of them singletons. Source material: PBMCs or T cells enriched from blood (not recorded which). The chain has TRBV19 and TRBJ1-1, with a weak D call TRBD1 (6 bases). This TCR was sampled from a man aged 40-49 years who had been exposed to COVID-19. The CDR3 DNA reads TGTGCCAGTAGTATAAACCAGGGGAGCGCTGAAGCTTTCTTT. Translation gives CASSINQGSAEAFF.